The 25 T cell receptor beta chains presented below share a single source sample, sequenced in a study of blood T cell repertoires in COVID-19. Repertoires were generated with immunoSEQ multiplex PCR, while TCRdb's copy carries only in-frame clones and drops some. The sample contains approximately 290,000 clones, roughly 90% of which appear only once. The sample comprised peripheral blood. These receptors were collected from a woman aged 25 to 39 with COVID-19, enrolled during active disease.

The J gene is TRBJ2-2, the V gene TRBV9, with D tentatively TRBD2 (5 bases). Germline V gene sequence: CDR1 SGDLS, CDR2 YYNGEE. The CDR3 has 16 amino acids. Trimming removed 4 bases from V and 0 bases from J, with 13 bases in between. The CDR3 DNA reads as TGTGCCAGCAGCCCTCGTGCGGGTGCGAACACCGGGGAGCTGTTTTTT. Protein sequence: CASSPRAGANTGELFF.

This chain connects TRBV7-9 to TRBJ2-1; TRBD1 matches at 9 bases. Per the germline V gene, CDR1 is SEHNR and CDR2 is FQNEAQ (reference sequence). Trimming took 4 bases from V and 0 from J; bases not matched to a gene: 7. The CDR3 totals 17 residues. The DNA of the CDR3 is TGTGCCAGCAGCTCAGGACAGGGGCTGAGCTCCTACAATGAGCAGTTCTTC. Protein sequence: CASSSGQGLSSYNEQFF.

The chain has TRBV3-1 (or the pseudogene TRBV3-2) and TRBJ2-3, with TRBD2 matching 9 bases. The V gene end was trimmed by 10 bases and the J gene end by 0 bases; junction bases not matched to a gene: 20. Germline V gene lookup returns CDR1 LGHDT and CDR2 YNNKEL (reference sequence). The CDR3 length is 19 residues. In DNA form, the CDR3 reads TGTGCCAACGAAGACGAAGGGGAAGAAGCGGGAGGAAGCACAGATACGCAGTATTTT. Translating gives CANEDEGEEAGGSTDTQYF.

A single count supports this clone. The chain employs TRBV2 and TRBJ2-2; 11 bases align to TRBD1. The length of the CDR3 is 14 residues. Germline V gives CDR1 SNHLY, CDR2 FYNNEI. V shed 6 bases and J 4 bases; nucleotides not matched to a gene: 1. The CDR3 DNA reads TGTGCCAGCAGCGGGACAGGGGGCACCGGGGAGCTGTTTTTT. Translating it yields CASSGTGGTGELFF.

V is TRBV5-6 and J is TRBJ1-2; D is unclear. Trimming took 0 bases from V and 4 from J, leaving 16 bases between them. CDR1 SGHDT and CDR2 YYEEEE come from the germline V gene. The CDR3 is 16 amino acids. The CDR3 nucleotides read TGTGCCAGCAGCTTGGTGCTCACCGAGACTACCTATGGCTACACCTTC. Residues: CASSLVLTETTYGYTF.

The V gene is TRBV30, the J gene TRBJ1-6; unclear D gene. V gave up 1 base and J gave up 9 bases, with 4 bases separating them. Germline CDR1 and CDR2: GTSNPN and SVGIG (reference sequence). The CDR3 length is 11 residues. The DNA for the CDR3 is TGTGCCTGGAGTGCGGGTTCACCCCTCCACTTT. It specifies CAWSAGSPLHF.

CDR3 amino acids: CASIWGAGGNHNEQFF. Written as DNA, the CDR3 is TGCGCCAGCATCTGGGGAGCGGGAGGGAACCACAATGAGCAGTTCTTC. The chain links TRBV10-2 to TRBJ2-1; 10 nucleotides line up with TRBD2. The CDR3 is made up of 16 amino acids. V shed 7 bases, J shed 5 bases, and the junction held 11 bases outside the gene matches. The germline gives CDR1 WSHSY, CDR2 SAAADI.

The rearrangement uses TRBV3-1 (or the pseudogene TRBV3-2) and TRBJ2-1; perhaps TRBD2 as D (6 bases). From germline, CDR1 is LGHDT and CDR2 YNNKEL (reference sequence). The CDR3 has 15 amino acids. The V end lost 0 bases, the J end lost 1 base, and 7 bases lay between the germline ends. The DNA of the CDR3 is TGTGCCAGCAGCCAAGACGGGGGTTCCTACAATGAGCAGTTCTTC. Its translation is CASSQDGGSYNEQFF.

The chain joins TRBV28 to TRBJ2-1; tentative D call: TRBD1 (6 bases). Germline assignment: CDR1 MDHEN and CDR2 SYDVKM. The CDR3 has 16 residues. Deletions cut 4 bases from V and 2 bases from J, with 15 bases between. The CDR3 reads CASSSNEAGAYNEQFF. The DNA of the CDR3 is TGTGCCAGCAGTTCAAACGAGGCAGGGGCCTACAATGAGCAGTTCTTC.

V is TRBV7-9 and J is TRBJ1-4; weak D call: TRBD1 (5 bases). Germline CDR1 reads SEHNR; CDR2 reads FQNEAQ (reference sequence). Trimming shortened V by 6 bases and J by 8 bases, and 19 bases separated the two germline ends. The CDR3 totals 15 residues. CDR3 sequence reads: CASREGGDPREKLFF. CDR3 sequence (DNA): TGTGCCAGCAGGGAGGGAGGGGACCCCCGCGAAAAACTGTTTTTT.

The chain uses TRBV27 and TRBJ1-2; 7 positions agree with TRBD1. The V gene end was trimmed by 6 bases and the J gene end by 2 bases; junction bases not matched to a gene: 3. CDR3 size: 13 residues. Germline V gene sequence: CDR1 MNHEY, CDR2 SMNVEV (reference sequence). This CDR3 reads CASRSTGNYGYTF. CDR3 in DNA: TGTGCCAGCAGGTCGACAGGGAACTATGGCTACACCTTC.

The genes are TRBV19 and TRBJ1-4; 10 bases line up with TRBD1. Germline CDR1 LNHDA, CDR2 SQIVND (reference sequence). V gave up 10 bases and J gave up 8 bases; unmatched junction bases: 10. This CDR3 spans 14 amino acids. As DNA, the CDR3 is TGTGCCACCACCCGGGACAGGGGCGGAGAAAAACTGTTTTTT. Its protein product is CATTRDRGGEKLFF. Full variable domain (missing parts from reference TRBV19 and TRBJ1-4): DGGITQSPKYLFRKEGQNVTLSCEQNLNHDAMYWYRQDPGQGLRLIYYSQIVNDFQKGDIAEGYSVSREKKESFPLTVTSAQKNPTAFYLCATTRDRGGEKLFFGSGTQLSVL.

The chain is built from TRBV3-1 (or the pseudogene TRBV3-2) and TRBJ1-2; 7 nucleotides match TRBD1. The CDR3 totals 15 residues. CDR1 and CDR2 (germline): LGHDT, YNNKEL (reference sequence). With V trimmed by 2 bases and J by 6 bases, 9 bases remained unmatched. CDR3 amino acids: CASSQTGSQGDGYTF. The CDR3 DNA follows: TGTGCCAGCAGCCAAACAGGAAGTCAGGGGGATGGCTACACCTTC.

This chain joins TRBV2 and TRBJ1-5; 8 bases match TRBD1. The CDR3 is 17 amino acids. The trim removed 6 bases at V and 6 bases at J, leaving 16 bases unmatched. Germline V CDR1 and CDR2: SNHLY, FYNNEI. CDR3 sequence reads: CASREHQSDRGVQPQHF. Written as DNA, the CDR3 is TGTGCCAGCAGGGAACACCAATCAGACAGGGGAGTTCAGCCCCAGCATTTT. The full variable domain, completed using reference TRBV2 and TRBJ1-5, is EPEVTQTPSHQVTQMGQEVILRCVPISNHLYFYWYRQILGQKVEFLVSFYNNEISEKSEIFDDQFSVERPDGSNFTLKIRSTKLEDSAMYFCASREHQSDRGVQPQHFGDGTRLSIL.

The CDR3 protein is CASSLALNQPQHF. CDR3 bases: TGTGCCAGCAGTTTAGCGCTAAATCAGCCCCAGCATTTT. The chain employs TRBV12-3 or TRBV12-4 and TRBJ1-5; D is ambiguous. V was shortened by 0 bases and J by 4 bases, with 4 bases between the two germline ends. CDR3 length: 13 amino acids.

This clone is a singleton in its sample. This sequence joins TRBV11-2 and TRBJ2-7; D possibly corresponds to TRBD1 (6 bases). The germline V and J ends were trimmed by 1 base and 2 bases, with 12 bases remaining between them. This CDR3 is built from 15 residues. Per germline, CDR1 SGHAT and CDR2 FQNNGV. The CDR3 DNA sequence: TGTGCCAGCAGCTTAGGAGGACAGAGTACCTACGAGCAGTACTTC. Its protein product is CASSLGGQSTYEQYF.

The V call is TRBV6-1, the J call TRBJ1-5, with a weak D call TRBD1 (5 bases). CDR3 length: 19 amino acids. Trimming removed 4 bases from V and 2 bases from J, with 24 bases in between. CDR1 and CDR2 from the germline V gene are MNHNS and SASEGT. The CDR3 nucleotides read TGTGCCAGCAGTGGCAGCGTATTGGGGGGGGAAATGGGCAATCAGCCCCAGCATTTT. Translating it yields CASSGSVLGGEMGNQPQHF.

The chain joins TRBV7-8 to TRBJ1-1; no definite D call. CDR3 length: 15 residues. Between the trimmed V and J ends, which lost 1 base and 0 bases, there was a span of 9 bases. The germline gives CDR1 SGHVS, CDR2 FQNEAQ. CDR3 protein: CASSLVPVLNTEAFF. DNA of the CDR3: TGTGCCAGCAGCTTAGTCCCGGTACTGAACACTGAAGCTTTCTTT.

The chain recombines TRBV28 with TRBJ1-1; D is unresolved. This CDR3 spans 14 amino acids. Trimming cost V 4 bases and J 6 bases, with 15 bases left between them. CDR1 and CDR2 from the germline V gene are MDHEN and SYDVKM. This CDR3 reads CASSSQLQGSEAFF. The DNA for the CDR3 is TGTGCCAGCAGTTCACAGCTCCAAGGTTCTGAAGCTTTCTTT.

The chain joins TRBV28 to TRBJ1-5, with D possibly matching TRBD1 (5 bases). The length of the CDR3 is 15 residues. V dropped 3 bases and J dropped 4 bases, with 13 bases sitting between them. Germline CDR1 and CDR2: MDHEN and SYDVKM. The CDR3 here is CASSFLDRGNQPQHF. In nucleotides, the CDR3 is TGTGCCAGCAGTTTCCTAGACAGAGGTAATCAGCCCCAGCATTTT.

A word on this clone: Different DNA sequences within this sample yield the same CDR3. The gene calls are TRBV2 and TRBJ1-5; possible D gene TRBD1, 5 bases. The germline V gene has CDR1 SNHLY and CDR2 FYNNEI. This CDR3 comprises 13 residues. V was trimmed by 5 bases and J by 4 bases, leaving 9 bases between them. The CDR3 DNA follows: TGTGCCAGCAGTCCCGACAGAAATCAGCCCCAGCATTTT. It specifies CASSPDRNQPQHF.

The CDR3 DNA reads TGTGCCAGCAGTTACTCTCGGACAGGCGATACTGAAGCTTTCTTT. This sequence encodes CASSYSRTGDTEAFF. The V call is TRBV6-5, the J call TRBJ1-1; 7 nucleotides line up with TRBD1. Losses at the gene ends were 0 bases for V and 5 bases for J; bases not matched to a gene: 6. The CDR3 sequence is 15 residues long. Per the germline V gene, CDR1 is MNHEY and CDR2 is SVGAGI.

The chain combines TRBV6-5 with TRBJ1-2; 10 bases are shared with TRBD1. The CDR3 consists of 11 residues. V was clipped by 8 bases and J by 7 bases; unmatched bases: 1. Germline V gene lookup returns CDR1 MNHEY and CDR2 SVGAGI. The CDR3 spells CASGQGVGYTF. The CDR3 DNA reads as TGTGCCAGCGGACAGGGGGTTGGCTACACCTTC.

The CDR3 DNA reads TGTGCCAGCAGCCGCCCGGACAGTTCGATCTACGAGCAGTACTTC. This codes for CASSRPDSSIYEQYF. The V gene is TRBV5-6, the J gene TRBJ2-7; tentative D call: TRBD1 (6 bases). CDR3 length: 15 amino acids. Between the trimmed V and J ends, which lost 4 bases and 3 bases, there was a span of 17 bases. Germline CDR1 reads SGHDT; CDR2 reads YYEEEE.

CDR3 sequence reads: CASSPPGQGTDTQYF. The CDR3 nucleotides read TGTGCCAGCAGCCCCCCGGGACAGGGCACAGATACGCAGTATTTT. The rearrangement joins TRBV28 to TRBJ2-3; 8 bases map to TRBD1. This CDR3 contains 15 residues. J was trimmed by 1 base and V by 6 bases; bases with no gene match: 6. CDR1 is MDHEN, CDR2 SYDVKM, per germline.